This T cell receptor beta chain was documented in a study of post-analysis software for immune sequencing data. The wider study: The disease courses covered relapsing-remitting, secondary progressive and progressive-relapsing multiple sclerosis. General study findings and limits: When patients were compared with controls, 4 or 5 TRBV segments were more frequent, TRBV5-6, TRBV5-1 and TRBV20-1 among them. Those with multiple sclerosis, the patient group, showed significantly lower normalized Chao1 diversity than controls. Samples made in the same batch grouped tightly together by F measure.

After removal of 2 bases from V and 3 bases from J, the junction contained 7 bases not matched to a gene. From germline, CDR1 is SGHAT and CDR2 FQNNGV. CDR3 length: 15 residues. TCR beta cDNA libraries included unique molecular identifiers. T cells numbering roughly 0.85 to 11 million gave rise to some 520,000 cDNA molecules. TCRdb re-analysed the PCR reads in MiXCR, keeping a single row per CDR3 protein. The table lists about 200,000 distinct CDR3 sequences, around 30% of them singletons. In regard to this clonotype: Its matching antigen is unknown.

This rearrangement joins TRBV11-2 to TRBJ2-7; 7 bases agree with TRBD1. Sequencing was performed on blood. This TCR came from a girl aged 2-17 years with multiple sclerosis. CDR3 bases: TGTGCCAGCAGCTTAATACGGACAGGTCGCTACGAGCAGTACTTC. It yields the protein CASSLIRTGRYEQYF.